This T cell receptor beta chain was retrieved from a study of blood T cell repertoires in COVID-19. At the level of the study: Nucleic acid was either cDNA or gDNA, and it came from T cells, B-cell-depleted T cells, or PBMCs.

V shed 8 bases, J shed 2 bases, and the junction held 5 bases outside the gene matches. The CDR3 consists of 13 residues. The germline CDR1 and CDR2 sequences are MNHNY and SVGAGI (reference sequence). Authors' data handling: Reference gene primers were amplified, and this amplification served to estimate nucleated cell counts. TCRdb keeps only in-frame clones here, not all; method: immunoSEQ multiplex PCR. For V, J and clone size, that table is used; D and trimming come from the DNA. Altogether about 360,000 clones are present, more than 65% being singletons, with the ten largest covering approximately 1%.

This sequence originates from a human donor with acute or convalescent COVID-19. The donor label of this sample is uncertain. The chain joins TRBV6-6 to TRBJ2-7; 8 nucleotides match TRBD2. The sample consisted of peripheral blood. The DNA for the CDR3 is TGTGCCAGCCGGGGGGGGATCCCCTACGAGCAGTACTTC. Protein sequence: CASRGGIPYEQYF.